The rows below give T cell receptor beta chains drawn from one sample of a study of cytomegalovirus exposure and HLA in healthy donors. TCRdb's copy holds only in-frame clones and misses some; the assay was immunoSEQ multiplex PCR. The data show 150,000 or so clones, approximately 81% seen once. Material for sequencing was PBMCs. The receptor source for this set is a man in his late teens or twenties in good health and CMV-seropositive. Both conserved end residues are part of each CDR3. A D gene is named only where the DNA matches it firmly. The size field is filled for only some rows; it gives once, few, many or a size class.

clone size,D gene,V gene,J gene,CDR3 DNA,CDR3 protein
NA,NA,TRBV19,TRBJ2-5,TGTGCCAGTAGCAACCCGTATACCGGGGAGACCCAGTACTTC,CASSNPYTGETQYF
NA,NA,TRBV2,TRBJ2-5,TGTGCCAGCAGTGAAGGGCTAGCTGGCGAGACCCAGTACTTC,CASSEGLAGETQYF
NA,TRBD1,TRBV7-2,TRBJ1-1,TGTGCCAGCAGCTTAGTCGGACAGGGTTACACTGAAGCTTTCTTT,CASSLVGQGYTEAFF
once,TRBD1,TRBV6-5,TRBJ1-1,TGTGCCAGCAGTTACGGGACAGGGATGAGGACTGAAGCTTTCTTT,CASSYGTGMRTEAFF
NA,NA,TRBV11-2,TRBJ1-2,TGTGCCAGCAGTAGTTCCGAATTCTATGGCTACACCTTC,CASSSSEFYGYTF
NA,NA,TRBV4-3,TRBJ2-7,TGCGCCAGCAGCCAAGCATCACCTAGCAGCGAGCAGTACTTC,CASSQASPSSEQYF
NA,NA,TRBV25-1,TRBJ1-4,TGTGCCAGCAGTGAATATCGGACTAATGAAAAACTGTTTTTT,CASSEYRTNEKLFF
NA,NA,TRBV21-1,TRBJ2-2,TGTGCCAGCAGCAAAGATAGGGACACGAACACCGGGGAGCTGTTTTTT,CASSKDRDTNTGELFF
NA,TRBD1,TRBV6-1,TRBJ1-1,TGTGCCAGCAGTGACCCGCGGGACAGGCCGGACACTGAAGCTTTCTTT,CASSDPRDRPDTEAFF
once,TRBD1,TRBV19,TRBJ1-5,TGTGCCAGTAGTTTCAAGGACAGGGGAATGGTTAGCAATCAGCCCCAGCATTTT,CASSFKDRGMVSNQPQHF
NA,NA,TRBV4-2,TRBJ1-4,TGTGCCAGCAGCCAAGATCTACAGGGCAATGAACAACTGTTTTTT,CASSQDLQGNEQLFF
NA,TRBD1,TRBV9,TRBJ1-2,TGTGCCAGCAGCGTAGTTGGAGTGGAAGGGGGCCTATATGGCTACACCTTC,CASSVVGVEGGLYGYTF
NA,NA,TRBV6-5,TRBJ1-2,TGTGCCAGCAGCCAGACAGGTGGCTATGGCTACACCTTC,CASSQTGGYGYTF
NA,NA,TRBV5-1,TRBJ2-2,TGCGCCAGCGAGAGGAGTGGGGCCCTTAAGGGCACCGGGGAGCTGTTTTTT,CASERSGALKGTGELFF
NA,TRBD1,TRBV5-4,TRBJ1-5,TGTGCCAGCAGCTTGGCCCCAGGGGGTGGTCAGCCCCAGCATTTT,CASSLAPGGGQPQHF
NA,NA,TRBV19,TRBJ1-2,TGTGCCAGTAGGGACAGAAACTATGGCTACACCTTC,CASRDRNYGYTF
NA,TRBD2,TRBV2,TRBJ2-7,TGTGCCACCGGGACTAGCGGGGGTAATCATGAGCAGTACTTC,CATGTSGGNHEQYF
once,NA,TRBV5-6,TRBJ2-2,TGTGCCAGCAGCTTGGCCGTCAGGACCGGGGAGCTGTTTTTT,CASSLAVRTGELFF
NA,NA,TRBV4-1,TRBJ1-1,TGCGCCAGCAGCCAAGCCCTCAGACAGGACAATGAAGCTTTCTTT,CASSQALRQDNEAFF
NA,NA,TRBV7-2,TRBJ1-5,TGTGCCAGCAGCTTAGGGACACAGGGCGCGCAGCCCCAGCATTTT,CASSLGTQGAQPQHF
few,NA,TRBV4-1,TRBJ2-2,TGCGCCAGCAGCCAAGATGGGCGGGGGCGTGAGATCGGGGAGCTGTTTTTT,CASSQDGRGREIGELFF
NA,NA,TRBV13,TRBJ2-1,TGTGCCAGCAGCTCCAGTCAGGTAAACAATGAGCAGTTCTTC,CASSSSQVNNEQFF
NA,TRBD1,TRBV5-4,TRBJ1-2,TGTGCCAGCAGCTTTCAGGACAGGGCGGATGGCTACACCTTC,CASSFQDRADGYTF
few,TRBD1,TRBV7-9,TRBJ1-3,TGTGCCAGCAGCACGGACAGGTTTTCTGGAAACACCATATATTTT,CASSTDRFSGNTIYF
NA,TRBD1,TRBV2,TRBJ1-6,TGTGCCAGCAGTACAGGGGATCCCTATAATTCACCCCTCCACTTT,CASSTGDPYNSPLHF
NA,TRBD1,TRBV23-1,TRBJ1-5,TGCGCCAGCAGTCAAAACGTCATCGACAGGGCCTTCAATCAGCCCCAGCATTTT,CASSQNVIDRAFNQPQHF
NA,TRBD1,TRBV11-2,TRBJ1-2,TGTGCCAGCAGCCCGTCCACAGGGGCTAACTATGGCTACACCTTC,CASSPSTGANYGYTF
NA,TRBD2,TRBV9,TRBJ2-2,TGTGCCAGCAGCGGACGGACTAGCGGGGGGGCCGGGGAGCTGTTTTTT,CASSGRTSGGAGELFF
once,NA,TRBV2,TRBJ2-7,TGTGCCAGCAGAGAGGTGGTTTCAGAGCAGTACTTC,CASREVVSEQYF
NA,NA,TRBV20-1,TRBJ2-5,TGCAGTGCTCGACAGGAGGAGACCCAGTACTTC,CSARQEETQYF
NA,TRBD1,TRBV27,TRBJ1-1,TGTGCCAGCAGTCCTCGACAGGGAATGAACACTGAAGCTTTCTTT,CASSPRQGMNTEAFF
NA,NA,TRBV30,TRBJ2-7,TGTGCCTGGAGGTCCTCGGGACAACTCTACGAGCAGTACTTC,CAWRSSGQLYEQYF
NA,TRBD1,TRBV11-3,TRBJ1-2,TGTGCCAGCAGCCTTGAGACCGACAGGGGGCTGTACTATGGCTACACCTTC,CASSLETDRGLYYGYTF
NA,NA,TRBV6-5,TRBJ1-6,TGTGCCAGCTGTCAGGGGAATAATTCACCCCTCCACTTT,CASCQGNNSPLHF
once,TRBD1,TRBV9,TRBJ1-2,TGTGCCAGCAGCGTAGATCAAGGATACGGGGACAGGGGGAAAGGAGGCTACACCTTC,CASSVDQGYGDRGKGGYTF
NA,TRBD2,TRBV5-1,TRBJ2-5,TGCGCCAGCAGCTTGCTAGCGGGGGGCCAAGAGACCCAGTACTTC,CASSLLAGGQETQYF
NA,TRBD2,TRBV4-1,TRBJ2-5,TGCGCCAGCAGCCAAGTTTCGCGGGGGGGCCTGGAGACCCAGTACTTC,CASSQVSRGGLETQYF
once,NA,TRBV9,TRBJ1-2,TGTGCCAGCAGCGTTAGTAAAGCGGCTAACTATGGCTACACCTTC,CASSVSKAANYGYTF
NA,TRBD1,TRBV6-1,TRBJ1-2,TGTGCCAGCAGGTATACGACAGGGGGGAACTATGGCTACACCTTC,CASRYTTGGNYGYTF
NA,TRBD1,TRBV7-8,TRBJ2-2,TGTGCCAGCAAGGACAGGGTTTCCGAGACCGGGGAGCTGTTTTTT,CASKDRVSETGELFF
NA,NA,TRBV5-1,TRBJ1-1,TGCGCCAGCACTTCGGGGACTGAAGCTTTCTTT,CASTSGTEAFF
few,TRBD1,TRBV4-2,TRBJ1-3,TGTGCCAGCAGCCAAGAAGTTAACCGGGACAGGGTAGGAAACACCATATATTTT,CASSQEVNRDRVGNTIYF
NA,TRBD1,TRBV5-1,TRBJ2-1,TGCGCCAGCAGCTCCGGGACAGGGGTTATCAATGAGCAGTTCTTC,CASSSGTGVINEQFF
NA,TRBD2,TRBV4-2,TRBJ2-4,TGTGCCAGCAGCCAAGTCTTGGCGGGGGGCGGAGGCATTCAGTACTTC,CASSQVLAGGGGIQYF
NA,NA,TRBV5-1,TRBJ1-4,TGCGCCAGCAGCCGCCGGACGGGAGAAAAACTGTTTTTT,CASSRRTGEKLFF
once,NA,TRBV5-1,TRBJ1-1,TGCGCCAGCAGCTTGCAGGCCTCGAACACTGAAGCTTTCTTT,CASSLQASNTEAFF
NA,TRBD2,TRBV5-1,TRBJ2-5,TGCGCCAGCAGGCCAGGGACTAGCGGGGGGCAAGAGACCCAGTACTTC,CASRPGTSGGQETQYF